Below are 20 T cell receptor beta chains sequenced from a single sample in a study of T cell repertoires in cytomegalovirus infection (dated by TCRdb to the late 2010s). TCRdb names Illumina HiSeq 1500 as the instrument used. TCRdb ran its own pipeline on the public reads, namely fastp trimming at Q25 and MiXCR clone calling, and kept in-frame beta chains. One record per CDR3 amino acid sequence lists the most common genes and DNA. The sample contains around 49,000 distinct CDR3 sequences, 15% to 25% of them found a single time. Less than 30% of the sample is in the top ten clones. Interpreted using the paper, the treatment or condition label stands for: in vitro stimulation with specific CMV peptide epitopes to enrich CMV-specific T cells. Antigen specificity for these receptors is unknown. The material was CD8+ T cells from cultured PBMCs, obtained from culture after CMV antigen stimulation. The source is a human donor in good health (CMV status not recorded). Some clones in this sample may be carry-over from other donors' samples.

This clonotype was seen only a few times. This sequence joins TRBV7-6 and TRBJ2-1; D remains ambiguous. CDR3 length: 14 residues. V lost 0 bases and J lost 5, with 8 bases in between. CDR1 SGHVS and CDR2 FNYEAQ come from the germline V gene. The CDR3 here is CASSLALGDNEQFF. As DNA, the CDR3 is TGTGCCAGCAGCTTAGCGCTCGGAGACAATGAGCAGTTCTTC.

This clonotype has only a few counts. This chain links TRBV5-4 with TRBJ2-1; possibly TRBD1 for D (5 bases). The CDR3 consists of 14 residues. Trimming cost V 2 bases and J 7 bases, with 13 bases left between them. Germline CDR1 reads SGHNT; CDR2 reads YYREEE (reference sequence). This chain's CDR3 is CASSFQGLRNEQFF. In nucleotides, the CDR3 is TGTGCCAGCAGCTTCCAGGGCCTTCGGAATGAGCAGTTCTTC.

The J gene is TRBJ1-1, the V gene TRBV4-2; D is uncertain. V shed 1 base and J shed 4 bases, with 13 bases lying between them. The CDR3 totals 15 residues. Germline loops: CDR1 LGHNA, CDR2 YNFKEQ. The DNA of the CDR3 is TGTGCCAGCAGCCAAGGAACAGACGGAGGCACTGAAGCTTTCTTT. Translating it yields CASSQGTDGGTEAFF.

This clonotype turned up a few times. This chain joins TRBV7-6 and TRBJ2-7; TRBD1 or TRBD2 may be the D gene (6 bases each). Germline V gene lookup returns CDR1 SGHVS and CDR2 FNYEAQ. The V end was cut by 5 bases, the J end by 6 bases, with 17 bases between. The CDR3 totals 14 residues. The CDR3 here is CASSPGSTGAEQYF. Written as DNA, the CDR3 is TGTGCCAGCAGCCCGGGGTCTACGGGGGCCGAGCAGTACTTC.

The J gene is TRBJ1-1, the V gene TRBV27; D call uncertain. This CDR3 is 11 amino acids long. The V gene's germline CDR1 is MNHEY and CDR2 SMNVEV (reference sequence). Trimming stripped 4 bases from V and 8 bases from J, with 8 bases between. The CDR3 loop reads CASSYGLEAFF. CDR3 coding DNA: TGTGCCAGCAGTTACGGGCTCGAAGCTTTCTTT.

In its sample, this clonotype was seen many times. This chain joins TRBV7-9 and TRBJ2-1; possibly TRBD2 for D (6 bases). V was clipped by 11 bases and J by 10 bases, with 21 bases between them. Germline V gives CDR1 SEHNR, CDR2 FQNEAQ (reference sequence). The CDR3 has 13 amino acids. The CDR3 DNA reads TGTGCCGAAGGGACTCCTGCCTTAGGGGAGCAGTTCTTC. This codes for CAEGTPALGEQFF. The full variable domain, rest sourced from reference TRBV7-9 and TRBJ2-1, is DTGVSQNPRHKITKRGQNVTFRCDPISEHNRLYWYRQTLGQGPEFLTYFQNEAQLEKSRLLSDRFSAERPKGSFSTLEIQRTEQGDSAMYLCAEGTPALGEQFFGPGTRLTVL.

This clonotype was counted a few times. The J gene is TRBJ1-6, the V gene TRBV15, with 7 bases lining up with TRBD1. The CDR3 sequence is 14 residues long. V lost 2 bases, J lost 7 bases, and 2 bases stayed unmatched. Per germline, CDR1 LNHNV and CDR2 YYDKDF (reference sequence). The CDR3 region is CATSRNRGNSPLHF. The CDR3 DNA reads TGTGCCACCAGCAGAAACAGGGGAAATTCACCCCTCCACTTT.

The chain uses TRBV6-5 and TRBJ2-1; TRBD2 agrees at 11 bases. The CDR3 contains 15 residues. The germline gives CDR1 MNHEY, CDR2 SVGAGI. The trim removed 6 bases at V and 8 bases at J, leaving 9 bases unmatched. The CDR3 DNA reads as TGTGCCAGCAGCCCGACTAGCGGGAAGGGCTATGAGCAGTTCTTC. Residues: CASSPTSGKGYEQFF.

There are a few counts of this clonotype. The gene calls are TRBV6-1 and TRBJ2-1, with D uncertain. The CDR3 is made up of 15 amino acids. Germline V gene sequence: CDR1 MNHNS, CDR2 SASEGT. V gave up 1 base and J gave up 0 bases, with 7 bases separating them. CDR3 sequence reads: CASSEDLPSYNEQFF. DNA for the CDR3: TGTGCCAGCAGTGAAGATTTGCCCTCCTACAATGAGCAGTTCTTC.

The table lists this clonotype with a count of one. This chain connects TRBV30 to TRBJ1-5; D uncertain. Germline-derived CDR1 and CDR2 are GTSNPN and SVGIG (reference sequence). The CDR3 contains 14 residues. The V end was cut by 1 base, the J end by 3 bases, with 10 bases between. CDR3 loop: CAWSERISNQPQHF. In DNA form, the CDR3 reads TGTGCCTGGAGTGAACGGATATCCAATCAGCCCCAGCATTTT.

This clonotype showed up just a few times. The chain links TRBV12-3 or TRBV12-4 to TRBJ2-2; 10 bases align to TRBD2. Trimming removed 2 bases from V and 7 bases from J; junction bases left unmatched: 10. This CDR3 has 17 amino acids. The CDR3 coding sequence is TGTGCCAGCAGTTTACGGCTAGCGGGAGTAACGGGCGGGGAGCTGTTTTTT. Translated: CASSLRLAGVTGGELFF.

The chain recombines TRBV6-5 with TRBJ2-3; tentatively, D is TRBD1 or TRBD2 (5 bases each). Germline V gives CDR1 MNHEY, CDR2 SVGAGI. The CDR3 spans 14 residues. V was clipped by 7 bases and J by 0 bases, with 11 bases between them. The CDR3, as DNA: TGTGCCAGCAACCCCGAGGGGAGCACAGATACGCAGTATTTT. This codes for CASNPEGSTDTQYF.

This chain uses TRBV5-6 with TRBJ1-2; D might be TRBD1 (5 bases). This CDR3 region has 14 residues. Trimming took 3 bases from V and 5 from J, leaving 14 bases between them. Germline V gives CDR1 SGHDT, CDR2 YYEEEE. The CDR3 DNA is TGTGCCAGCAGCTATCCCGGGACCTTTTATGGCTACACCTTC. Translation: CASSYPGTFYGYTF. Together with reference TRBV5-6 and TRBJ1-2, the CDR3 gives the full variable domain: DAGVTQSPTHLIKTRGQQVTLRCSPKSGHDTVSWYQQALGQGPQFIFQYYEEEERQRGNFPDRFSGHQFPNYSSELNVNALLLGDSALYLCASSYPGTFYGYTFGSGTRLTVV.

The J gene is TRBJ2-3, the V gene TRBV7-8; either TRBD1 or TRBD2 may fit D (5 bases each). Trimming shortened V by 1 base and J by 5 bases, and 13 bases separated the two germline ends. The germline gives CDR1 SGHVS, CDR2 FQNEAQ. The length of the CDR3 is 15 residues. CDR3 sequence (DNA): TGTGCCAGCAGCTTAGAAACGAGTGGGGGAGATACGCAGTATTTT. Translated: CASSLETSGGDTQYF.

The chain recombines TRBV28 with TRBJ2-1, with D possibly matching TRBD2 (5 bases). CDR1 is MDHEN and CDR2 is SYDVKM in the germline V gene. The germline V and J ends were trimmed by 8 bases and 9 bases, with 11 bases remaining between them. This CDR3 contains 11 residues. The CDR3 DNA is TGTGCCAGCGAAAGCGGCGTTGAGCAGTTCTTC. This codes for CASESGVEQFF.

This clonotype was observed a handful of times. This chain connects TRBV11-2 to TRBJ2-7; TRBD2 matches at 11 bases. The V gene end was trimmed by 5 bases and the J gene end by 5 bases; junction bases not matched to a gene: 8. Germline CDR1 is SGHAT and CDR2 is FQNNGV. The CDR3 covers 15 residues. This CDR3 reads CASSPRVAGGNEQYF. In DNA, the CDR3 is TGTGCCAGCAGCCCCCGGGTAGCGGGAGGGAACGAGCAGTACTTC.

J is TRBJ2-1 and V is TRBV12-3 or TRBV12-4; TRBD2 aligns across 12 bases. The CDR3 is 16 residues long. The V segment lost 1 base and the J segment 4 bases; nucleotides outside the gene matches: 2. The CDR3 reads CASSLGLAGAYNEQFF. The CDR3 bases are TGTGCCAGCAGTTTAGGACTAGCGGGGGCGTACAATGAGCAGTTCTTC.

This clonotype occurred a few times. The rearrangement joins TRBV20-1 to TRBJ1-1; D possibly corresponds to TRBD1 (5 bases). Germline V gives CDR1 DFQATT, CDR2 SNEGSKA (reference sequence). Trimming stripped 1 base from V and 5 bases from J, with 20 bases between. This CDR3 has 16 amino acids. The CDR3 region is CSARGSGGEGRTEAFF. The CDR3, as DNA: TGCAGTGCTAGAGGTTCCGGGGGGGAGGGAAGGACTGAAGCTTTCTTT.

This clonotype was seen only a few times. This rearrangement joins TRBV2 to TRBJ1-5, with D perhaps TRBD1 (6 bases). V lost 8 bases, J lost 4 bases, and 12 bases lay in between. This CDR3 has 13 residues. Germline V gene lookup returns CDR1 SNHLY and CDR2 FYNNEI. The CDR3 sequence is CASWGRGNQPQHF. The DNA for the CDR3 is TGTGCCAGCTGGGGGAGGGGGAATCAGCCCCAGCATTTT.

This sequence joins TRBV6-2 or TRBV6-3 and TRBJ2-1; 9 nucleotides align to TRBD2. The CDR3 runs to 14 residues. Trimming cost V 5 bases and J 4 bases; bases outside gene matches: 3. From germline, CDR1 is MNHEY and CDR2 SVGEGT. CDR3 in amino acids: CASSRREGYNEQFF. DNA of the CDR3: TGTGCCAGCAGTCGGCGGGAGGGATACAATGAGCAGTTCTTC.